These 9 T cell receptor beta chains were all obtained from the same sample, sequenced in a study of cytomegalovirus exposure and HLA in healthy donors. It was with 60 Vbeta and 13 Jbeta primers that the PCR ran. TCRdb's table, derived via immunoSEQ multiplex PCR, lists solely in-frame clones and lacks some. The sample gives approximately 150,000 clones, roughly 80% of which show up once; over 0.8% is in the top ten. The sequencing input was PBMCs. These receptor sequences come from a woman aged 60-75 years in good health and CMV-seronegative.

This clone was seen just once. The V gene is TRBV4-1, the J gene TRBJ2-3; 8 bases agree with TRBD2. The germline CDR1 and CDR2 sequences are MGHRA and YSYEKL. The V and J ends lost 1 base and 3 bases, in that order; junction bases with no gene match: 9. The length of the CDR3 is 17 residues. The CDR3 region is CASSQVSSRGGTDTQYF. CDR3 DNA: TGCGCCAGCAGCCAAGTTTCGAGCCGGGGGGGAACAGATACGCAGTATTTT.

The chain carries TRBV5-5 and TRBJ2-5, with 10 nucleotides matching TRBD2. There are 17 residues in the CDR3. V gave up 4 bases and J gave up 4 bases; unmatched junction bases: 13. Germline CDR1 SGHKS, CDR2 YYEKEE (reference sequence). In DNA, the CDR3 is TGTGCCAGCAGCCCGCTCGGCAAGCGGGGGGGCTTAGAGACCCAGTACTTC. It yields the protein CASSPLGKRGGLETQYF.

The genes are TRBV28 and TRBJ1-4, with D possibly TRBD1 on 6 matching bases. The V gene lost 8 bases and the J gene lost 7 bases, with 17 bases spanning the gap. The CDR3 is made up of 14 amino acids. Germline V gene sequence: CDR1 MDHEN, CDR2 SYDVKM. The CDR3 nucleotides are TGTGCCAGCCAACCGACAGGACGAGGTGAAAAACTGTTTTTT. This codes for CASQPTGRGEKLFF.

This clone appeared once. In nucleotides, the CDR3 is TGTGCCAGCAGTTATGGGGGGGGAAGAGTTAACACTGAAGCTTTCTTT. Its protein product is CASSYGGGRVNTEAFF. This chain joins TRBV6-5 and TRBJ1-1, with a possible D match to TRBD1 (5 bases). The CDR3 covers 16 residues. Germline values: CDR1 MNHEY, CDR2 SVGAGI. Trimming pared 3 bases from V and 2 bases from J, leaving 16 bases between.

V usage is TRBV2 and J usage is TRBJ2-6; 7 bases line up with TRBD1. V lost 8 bases to trimming and J lost 2 bases; unmatched junction nucleotides: 9. This CDR3 spans 16 amino acids. CDR1 and CDR2 (germline): SNHLY, FYNNEI. CDR3 DNA sequence: TGTGCCAGCTCCTATGCCAGGGGGACTGGGGCCAACGTCCTGACTTTC. The encoded protein is CASSYARGTGANVLTF.

The chain uses TRBV4-1 and TRBJ2-5; 9 bases are a match to TRBD2. Germline loops: CDR1 MGHRA, CDR2 YSYEKL. V shed 1 base and J 5 bases; nucleotides not matched to a gene: 11. This CDR3 is 17 amino acids long. CDR3 region: CASSQGSRNSGGETQYF. The CDR3 DNA reads TGCGCCAGCAGCCAAGGGTCCCGTAATAGCGGGGGTGAGACCCAGTACTTC.

The CDR3 region is CASSTTGGSGNQPQHF. CDR3 bases: TGTGCCAGTAGTACAACCGGGGGATCTGGCAATCAGCCCCAGCATTTT. The rearrangement joins TRBV19 to TRBJ1-5, with D possibly matching TRBD1 (5 bases). The CDR3 loop spans 16 amino acids. Trimming took off 4 bases at V and 2 bases at J, with 15 bases between the two ends. Germline values: CDR1 LNHDA, CDR2 SQIVND (reference sequence).

The chain joins TRBV6-1 to TRBJ2-6, with 8 positions matching TRBD1. The V segment lost 5 bases and the J segment 3 bases; nucleotides outside the gene matches: 3. This CDR3 spans 15 amino acids. Germline V gives CDR1 MNHNS, CDR2 SASEGT. CDR3 sequence: CASSPRGLGANVLTF. CDR3 bases: TGTGCCAGCAGTCCCAGGGGGCTTGGGGCCAACGTCCTGACTTTC.

V is TRBV11-3 and J is TRBJ2-7, with 8 bases identical to TRBD2. V gave up 5 bases and J gave up 5 bases; unmatched junction bases: 8. This CDR3 has 14 amino acids. Germline loops: CDR1 SGHNT, CDR2 YENEEA. CDR3 region: CASSLLGGADEQYF. In DNA, the CDR3 is TGTGCCAGCAGCCTACTCGGGGGGGCGGACGAGCAGTACTTC.